These 9 T cell receptor beta chains originate from one sample sequenced in a study of blood T cell repertoires in COVID-19 (dated by TCRdb to the early 2020s). Library creation used the immunoSEQ multiplex PCR assay. In its TCRdb copy, this immuneACCESS table keeps in-frame sequences only and misses some clones. Where compared with another copy, unresolved V genes explain less than half of these, and the others have no known cause. Within this sample are tens of thousands of clones, with around 90% of them counted one time only. The top ten constitute approximately 2.8% of the sample. The sample consisted of peripheral blood. The receptors shown here come from a man aged 50-59 years with active COVID-19.

The chain is built from TRBV3-1 (or the pseudogene TRBV3-2) and TRBJ2-7, with 8 bases aligning to TRBD2. CDR1 is LGHDT, CDR2 YNNKEL, per germline (reference sequence). V was clipped by 3 bases and J by 7 bases; unmatched bases: 5. The CDR3 covers 13 residues. The CDR3 nucleotides are TGTGCCAGCAGCCACGGACTAGCCAGAGAGCAGTACTTC. It specifies CASSHGLAREQYF.

This clone was counted between two and nine times. V usage is TRBV7-3 and J usage is TRBJ1-2; unclear D gene. Germline V gene data show CDR1 as SGHTA and CDR2 as FQGTGA. Trimming left V 10 bases short and J 1 base short, with 13 bases between. The length of the CDR3 is 13 residues. The DNA of the CDR3 is TGTGCCACGGGGATACAGATTAACTATGGCTACACCTTC. Translation gives CATGIQINYGYTF.

The V call is TRBV20-1, the J call TRBJ1-1; D might be TRBD1 (6 bases). CDR3 length: 13 amino acids. Trimming stripped 3 bases from V and 11 bases from J, with 19 bases between. CDR1 and CDR2 (germline): DFQATT, SNEGSKA (reference sequence). CDR3 sequence reads: CSASPGGRVQAFF. In DNA form, the CDR3 reads TGCAGTGCTAGTCCCGGGGGGCGTGTTCAGGCTTTCTTT.

The CDR3 coding sequence is TGCGCCAGCAGCTTGTTACAGGTTAAGGGCGGGGAGCTGTTTTTT. Translating gives CASSLLQVKGGELFF. This chain joins TRBV5-1 and TRBJ2-2; D is possibly TRBD1 (5 bases). Germline CDR1 and CDR2: SGHRS and YFSETQ. The germline V and J ends were trimmed by 1 base and 7 bases, with 14 bases remaining between them. The CDR3 has 15 residues.

The DNA of the CDR3 is TGTGCCAGCAGCCTCATTAGCGTCTCCAATGAGCAGTTCTTC. Protein sequence: CASSLISVSNEQFF. This chain links TRBV7-9 with TRBJ2-1; D may be TRBD2 (5 bases). There are 14 residues in the CDR3. Germline assignment: CDR1 SEHNR and CDR2 FQNEAQ (reference sequence). V was clipped by 5 bases and J by 6 bases, with 14 bases between them.

This clone was counted between two and nine times. The gene calls are TRBV6-4 and TRBJ2-1, with 12 bases that match TRBD2. Germline V gene sequence: CDR1 MRHNA, CDR2 SNTAGT. The V segment lost 5 bases and the J segment 8 bases; nucleotides outside the gene matches: 7. The CDR3 loop spans 15 amino acids. The CDR3 reads CASSSSSGGADEQFF. For the CDR3, the DNA is TGTGCCAGCAGTTCCTCTAGCGGGGGGGCTGATGAGCAGTTCTTC.

J is TRBJ1-2 and V is TRBV28, with 8 nucleotides matching TRBD1. Germline V gene lookup returns CDR1 MDHEN and CDR2 SYDVKM. The J segment lost 6 bases and the V segment lost 4 bases, leaving 16 bases of the junction unmatched. CDR3 size: 17 residues. DNA for the CDR3: TGTGCCAGCAGTTCTGAAACCGGGACAGGCGGAAAAAATGGCTACACCTTC. Translation gives CASSSETGTGGKNGYTF.

The V call is TRBV3-1 (or the pseudogene TRBV3-2), the J call TRBJ1-2; D call uncertain. Trimming took off 1 base at V and 2 bases at J, with 8 bases between the two ends. The CDR3 spans 14 residues. CDR1 and CDR2 from the germline V gene are LGHDT and YNNKEL (reference sequence). Written as DNA, the CDR3 is TGTGCCAGCAGCCAAGGATGGGCAAACTATGGCTACACCTTC. Its translation: CASSQGWANYGYTF.

The CDR3 nucleotides are TGTGCCAGCACCGCAACTCATAGCAATCAGCCCCAGCATTTT. Its protein product is CASTATHSNQPQHF. The genes are TRBV6-5 and TRBJ1-5; D is unclear. Germline V lookup: CDR1 MNHEY, CDR2 SVGAGI. The V and J ends lost 7 bases and 0 bases respectively, with 10 bases between them. The CDR3 has 14 residues.